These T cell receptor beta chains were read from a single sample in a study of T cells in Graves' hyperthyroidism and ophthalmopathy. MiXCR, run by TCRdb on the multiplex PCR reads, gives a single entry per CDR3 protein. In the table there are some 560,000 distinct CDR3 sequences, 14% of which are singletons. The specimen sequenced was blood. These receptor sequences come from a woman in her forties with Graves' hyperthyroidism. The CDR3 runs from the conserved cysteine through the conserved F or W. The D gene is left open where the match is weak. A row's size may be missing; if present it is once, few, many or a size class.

cdr3_aa: CASSHETSSYEQYF; cdr3_nt: TGTGCCAGCAGCCACGAAACTAGCTCCTACGAGCAGTACTTC; d_call: -; clone_size: many; j_call: TRBJ2-7; v_call: TRBV7-9
cdr3_aa: CASSLGGTQGNTIYF; cdr3_nt: TGTGCCAGCAGTTTAGGAGGTACTCAGGGAAACACCATATATTTT; d_call: -; clone_size: many; j_call: TRBJ1-3; v_call: TRBV12-3/TRBV12-4
cdr3_aa: CAWSVSTGAANEQFF; cdr3_nt: TGTGCCTGGAGTGTCTCGACGGGAGCCGCCAATGAGCAGTTCTTC; d_call: -; clone_size: many; j_call: TRBJ2-1; v_call: TRBV30
cdr3_aa: CASSERGGSGDEQYF; cdr3_nt: TGTGCCAGCAGTGAACGGGGCGGGAGCGGCGACGAGCAGTACTTC; d_call: TRBD2; clone_size: many; j_call: TRBJ2-7; v_call: TRBV2
cdr3_aa: CASSFRASDFYNEQFF; cdr3_nt: TGTGCCAGCAGTTTCAGGGCTAGCGACTTCTACAATGAGCAGTTCTTC; d_call: -; clone_size: few; j_call: TRBJ2-1; v_call: TRBV27
cdr3_aa: CASSYLTANYGYTF; cdr3_nt: TGTGCCAGCAGTTACCTGACCGCTAACTATGGCTACACCTTC; d_call: -; clone_size: many; j_call: TRBJ1-2; v_call: TRBV6-1
cdr3_aa: CASSESDQNNEQFF; cdr3_nt: TGTGCCAGCAGTGAATCGGACCAGAACAATGAGCAGTTCTTC; d_call: -; clone_size: -; j_call: TRBJ2-1; v_call: TRBV25-1
cdr3_aa: CASTRGAVNTEAFF; cdr3_nt: TGTGCCAGCACCCGTGGGGCGGTGAACACTGAAGCTTTCTTT; d_call: -; clone_size: -; j_call: TRBJ1-1; v_call: TRBV7-2
cdr3_aa: CAWIRTSGNTDTQYF; cdr3_nt: TGTGCCTGGATTAGGACTAGCGGAAACACAGATACGCAGTATTTT; d_call: TRBD2; clone_size: many; j_call: TRBJ2-3; v_call: TRBV30
cdr3_aa: CSAKWTSGPKQETQYF; cdr3_nt: TGCAGTGCTAAATGGACTAGCGGGCCGAAGCAAGAGACCCAGTACTTC; d_call: TRBD2; clone_size: -; j_call: TRBJ2-5; v_call: TRBV20-1
cdr3_aa: CASSLATGLAGGLGTDTQYF; cdr3_nt: TGTGCCAGCAGCCTAGCGACCGGACTAGCGGGAGGTCTGGGGACAGATACGCAGTATTTT; d_call: TRBD2; clone_size: many; j_call: TRBJ2-3; v_call: TRBV28
cdr3_aa: CATSEHPKPGQGATGELFF; cdr3_nt: TGTGCCACCAGTGAGCACCCAAAACCGGGACAGGGGGCTACCGGGGAGCTGTTTTTT; d_call: TRBD1; clone_size: few; j_call: TRBJ2-2; v_call: TRBV24-1
cdr3_aa: CASSLGWTPQETQYF; cdr3_nt: TGTGCTAGCAGCTTAGGATGGACACCTCAAGAGACCCAGTACTTC; d_call: -; clone_size: -; j_call: TRBJ2-5; v_call: TRBV7-7
cdr3_aa: CASSSHDRAGANVLTF; cdr3_nt: TGTGCCAGCAGTTCTCACGACAGGGCTGGGGCCAACGTCCTGACTTTC; d_call: TRBD1; clone_size: many; j_call: TRBJ2-6; v_call: TRBV2
cdr3_aa: CASGPGLDEQYF; cdr3_nt: TGTGCCAGCGGCCCGGGACTCGACGAGCAGTACTTC; d_call: -; clone_size: many; j_call: TRBJ2-7; v_call: TRBV11-2
cdr3_aa: CASRIQWGTEAFF; cdr3_nt: TGTGCCAGCAGGATACAATGGGGTACTGAAGCTTTCTTT; d_call: -; clone_size: many; j_call: TRBJ1-1; v_call: TRBV2
cdr3_aa: CASSTSGLAGGREQYF; cdr3_nt: TGTGCCAGCAGTACATCGGGACTAGCGGGAGGGCGCGAGCAGTACTTC; d_call: TRBD2; clone_size: -; j_call: TRBJ2-7; v_call: TRBV2
cdr3_aa: CASTPDREQYF; cdr3_nt: TGTGCCAGCACCCCGGATCGGGAGCAGTACTTC; d_call: -; clone_size: -; j_call: TRBJ2-7; v_call: TRBV6-4
cdr3_aa: CASNVGGYNEQFF; cdr3_nt: TGTGCCAGCAACGTGGGAGGGTACAATGAGCAGTTCTTC; d_call: TRBD2; clone_size: -; j_call: TRBJ2-1; v_call: TRBV9
cdr3_aa: CASSLTSGPSPEQFF; cdr3_nt: TGTGCCAGCAGCTTAACTAGCGGGCCCTCCCCTGAGCAGTTCTTC; d_call: TRBD2; clone_size: many; j_call: TRBJ2-1; v_call: TRBV7-2
cdr3_aa: CASSPQRFSYEQYF; cdr3_nt: TGCGCCAGCAGCCCCCAGCGATTTTCCTACGAGCAGTACTTC; d_call: -; clone_size: -; j_call: TRBJ2-7; v_call: TRBV5-1
cdr3_aa: CASSQAVTRVTEAFF; cdr3_nt: TGCGCCAGCAGCCAAGCCGTTACACGGGTTACTGAAGCTTTCTTT; d_call: -; clone_size: many; j_call: TRBJ1-1; v_call: TRBV4-1
cdr3_aa: CASTQSGGGSGTQYF; cdr3_nt: TGTGCCAGCACCCAGTCGGGCGGGGGCAGCGGGACCCAGTACTTC; d_call: -; clone_size: -; j_call: TRBJ2-5; v_call: TRBV5-6
cdr3_aa: CASSLLKRFSNQPQHF; cdr3_nt: TGTGCCAGCAGTTTATTAAAGAGATTTAGCAATCAGCCCCAGCATTTT; d_call: -; clone_size: -; j_call: TRBJ1-5; v_call: TRBV27
cdr3_aa: CASRVRGGSYGYTF; cdr3_nt: TGTGCCAGCCGAGTACGGGGGGGTAGCTATGGCTACACCTTC; d_call: -; clone_size: -; j_call: TRBJ1-2; v_call: TRBV5-4
cdr3_aa: CASSQDPAGLAREGTQYF; cdr3_nt: TGTGCCAGCAGCCAAGATCCAGCGGGACTAGCCAGAGAAGGGACCCAGTACTTC; d_call: TRBD2; clone_size: -; j_call: TRBJ2-5; v_call: TRBV3-1
cdr3_aa: CATSDSGVSYGYTF; cdr3_nt: TGTGCCACCAGTGATTCAGGCGTCTCCTATGGCTACACCTTC; d_call: -; clone_size: many; j_call: TRBJ1-2; v_call: TRBV24-1
cdr3_aa: CASSEGTGANQPQHF; cdr3_nt: TGCGCCAGCAGCGAGGGGACAGGGGCCAATCAGCCCCAGCATTTT; d_call: TRBD1; clone_size: few; j_call: TRBJ1-5; v_call: TRBV5-1
cdr3_aa: CASSLVGSPTDTQYF; cdr3_nt: TGCGCCAGCAGCTTGGTTGGATCTCCCACAGATACGCAGTATTTT; d_call: -; clone_size: many; j_call: TRBJ2-3; v_call: TRBV5-1
cdr3_aa: CSAIEGAVNTEAFF; cdr3_nt: TGCAGTGCAATCGAAGGGGCTGTGAACACTGAAGCTTTCTTT; d_call: -; clone_size: many; j_call: TRBJ1-1; v_call: TRBV20-1
cdr3_aa: CASSPPSHYEQYF; cdr3_nt: TGTGCCAGCAGCCCACCTAGCCATTACGAGCAGTACTTC; d_call: -; clone_size: many; j_call: TRBJ2-7; v_call: TRBV11-2
cdr3_aa: CASTEDRAYGYTF; cdr3_nt: TGTGCCAGCACCGAGGACAGGGCCTATGGCTACACCTTC; d_call: TRBD1; clone_size: -; j_call: TRBJ1-2; v_call: TRBV28